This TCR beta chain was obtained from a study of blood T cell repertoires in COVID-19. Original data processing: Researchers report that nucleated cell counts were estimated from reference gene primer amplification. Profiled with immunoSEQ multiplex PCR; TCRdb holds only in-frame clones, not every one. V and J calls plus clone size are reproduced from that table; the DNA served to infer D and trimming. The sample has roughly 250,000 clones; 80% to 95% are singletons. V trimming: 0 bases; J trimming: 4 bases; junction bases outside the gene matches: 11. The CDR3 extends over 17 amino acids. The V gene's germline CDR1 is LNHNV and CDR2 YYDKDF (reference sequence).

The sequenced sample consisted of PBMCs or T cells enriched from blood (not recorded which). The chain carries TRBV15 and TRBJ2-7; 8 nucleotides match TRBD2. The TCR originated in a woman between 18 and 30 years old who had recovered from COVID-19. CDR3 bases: TGTGCCACCAGCAGAGATTACCGGGAGGGCTCCCCTTACGAGCAGTACTTC. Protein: CATSRDYREGSPYEQYF.